This T cell receptor (beta chain) is from a study of blood T cells in healthy people across ages. General study findings and limits: Because sorting was not performed, PBMCs prevented conclusive naive versus antigen-experienced comparison.

It was with a sample-barcoded 5' primer and a J-beta primer mix that a second PCR of about 7 to 12 cycles was run. TCRdb reprocessed the 5' RACE reads via MiXCR and lists one record per CDR3 protein. The table has some 1.4 million distinct CDR3 sequences, approximately 42% seen once. Germline-derived CDR1 and CDR2 are ENHRY and SYGVKD. The CDR3 length is 13 residues. Trimming took off 3 bases at V and 4 bases at J, with 7 bases between the two ends. Each sample provided at least 5.5 micrograms of extracted total RNA. As concerns this clonotype: Its specificity is not known.

This chain uses TRBV10-3 with TRBJ2-1, with D hard to call. The receptor was isolated from a woman younger than 35 in good health. Sequenced material: blood. DNA of the CDR3: TGTGCCATCAGTGACTCCGGGTACAATGAGCAGTTCTTC. It codes for CAISDSGYNEQFF.